Each of the 18 T cell receptor beta chains below was sequenced from the same sample in a study of molecular identifiers for immune sequencing clone quantification (dated by TCRdb to 2017 to 2018). The library was made by PCR. For sequencing, an Illumina HiSeq 4000 was employed. In-frame beta chains were kept once TCRdb had trimmed the public reads at Q25 with fastp and called clones with MiXCR. Here each entry gathers all rows of one CDR3 protein and keeps the most common genes and DNA. The sample data list approximately 670,000 distinct CDR3 sequences, and about 20% of these were observed just once. Approximately 0.9% of the sample comes from the top ten. The sequencing input was naive CD8+ T cells from blood, with Jurkat cell RNA spiked in. The sample's cell subset or site label, in plain terms: FACS-sorted CD8+CD4-CCR7+CD45RA+ naive T cells. Source of these receptors: a human donor in good health. Some libraries in this study had Jurkat cell RNA spiked in.

This clonotype was seen at least ten times. The CDR3 DNA follows: TGCGCCAGCAGCCAAGCGATCACAGCAAACACTGAAGCTTTCTTT. It is translated as CASSQAITANTEAFF. The chain carries TRBV4-1 and TRBJ1-1; D gene uncertain. The CDR3 loop spans 15 amino acids. The ends were cut back, 1 base at V and 2 bases at J, with 11 bases in the middle. Germline CDR1 reads MGHRA; CDR2 reads YSYEKL.

This clonotype was detected only a few times. This chain links TRBV20-1 with TRBJ2-7; the D gene is possibly TRBD2 (7 bases). V gave up 3 bases and J gave up 2 bases, with 17 bases separating them. CDR3 size: 15 residues. The germline CDR1 and CDR2 sequences are DFQATT and SNEGSKA (reference sequence). The CDR3: CSAREGGTSTYEQYF. The CDR3 DNA reads as TGCAGTGCTAGGGAGGGGGGGACAAGCACCTACGAGCAGTACTTC.

There are many counts of this clonotype. The rearrangement uses TRBV4-1 and TRBJ2-5; 7 nucleotides line up with TRBD2. The CDR3 loop spans 15 amino acids. The germline V gene has CDR1 MGHRA and CDR2 YSYEKL. Unmatched junction bases numbered 2, after V lost 0 bases and J lost 1 base. CDR3 nucleotides: TGCGCCAGCAGCCAAGAGGGGAGGGTCCAAGAGACCCAGTACTTC. This codes for CASSQEGRVQETQYF.

This clonotype was picked up many times. The rearrangement joins TRBV12-3 or TRBV12-4 to TRBJ2-5; no clear D gene. The CDR3 extends over 14 amino acids. V lost 7 bases, J lost 1 base, and 13 bases lay in between. In DNA, the CDR3 is TGTGCCAGCACCGCTAGGTTATCCCAAGAGACCCAGTACTTC. Its protein is CASTARLSQETQYF.

In this sample, this clonotype turned up many times. This chain links TRBV12-3 or TRBV12-4 with TRBJ1-6; TRBD1 agrees at 7 bases. This CDR3 region has 14 residues. V lost 6 bases to trimming and J lost 6 bases; unmatched junction nucleotides: 5. CDR3 bases: TGTGCCAGCAGCCTACAGGGGTTTAATTCACCCCTCCACTTT. Encoded protein: CASSLQGFNSPLHF.

This clonotype was found a few times. V is TRBV30 and J is TRBJ1-1; D is ambiguous. There are 13 residues in the CDR3. The V end was cut by 7 bases, the J end by 5 bases, with 17 bases between. From germline, CDR1 is GTSNPN and CDR2 SVGIG (reference sequence). CDR3 DNA sequence: TGTGCCTTGATGACGCATCCGGGGACTGAAGCTTTCTTT. Its translation: CALMTHPGTEAFF.

This chain links TRBV6-5 with TRBJ2-3; D not certain. The CDR3 is 14 amino acids. Trimming removed 2 bases at V and 5 bases at J, with 11 bases between. Germline V gene data show CDR1 as MNHEY and CDR2 as SVGAGI. The CDR3 is CASSYGISGDTQYF. In DNA form, the CDR3 reads TGTGCCAGCAGTTACGGAATTTCGGGAGATACGCAGTATTTT.

The rearrangement links TRBV19 to TRBJ2-1; 9 nucleotides agree with TRBD2. The length of the CDR3 is 16 residues. Germline lookup yields CDR1 LNHDA and CDR2 SQIVND (reference sequence). With V trimmed by 3 bases and J by 5 bases, 8 bases remained unmatched. CDR3 bases: TGTGCCAGTAGTATTTTCGGCGGGAGGGCCGACAATGAGCAGTTCTTC. Translation gives CASSIFGGRADNEQFF.

Note on this clonotype: This could be a read error, since a much larger clone is one nucleotide away. The chain combines TRBV29-1 with TRBJ2-1; D gene uncertain. Germline values: CDR1 SQVTM, CDR2 ANQGSEA. The ends were cut back, 7 bases at V and 8 bases at J, with 18 bases in the middle. CDR3 length: 13 residues. The CDR3 sequence: CSASGPTGDEQFF. The CDR3 DNA sequence: TGCAGCGCCTCAGGACCCACTGGGGATGAGCAGTTCTTC.

This clonotype was observed at least ten times. This chain connects TRBV5-5 to TRBJ1-1; D possibly corresponds to TRBD1 (6 bases). Germline V gene data show CDR1 as SGHKS and CDR2 as YYEKEE (reference sequence). The CDR3 totals 13 residues. V shed 4 bases and J shed 3 bases, with 10 bases lying between them. CDR3 nucleotides: TGTGCCAGCAGCCAGACAGGAGACACTGAAGCTTTCTTT. This encodes CASSQTGDTEAFF.

In this sample, this clonotype turned up a few times. The V gene is TRBV3-1, the J gene TRBJ2-1; 7 bases match TRBD1. Germline V CDR1 and CDR2: LGHDT, YNNKEL (reference sequence). Unmatched junction bases numbered 9, after V lost 4 bases and J lost 3 bases. This CDR3 is built from 16 residues. The CDR3: CASSRKGTDLYNEQFF. The CDR3 DNA follows: TGTGCCAGCAGCCGCAAGGGGACAGACCTCTACAATGAGCAGTTCTTC.

Ten or more counts support this clonotype. The rearrangement joins TRBV4-3 to TRBJ1-4, with D unresolved. V was trimmed by 1 base and J by 3 bases, leaving 12 bases between them. The CDR3 contains 16 residues. Germline V gene lookup returns CDR1 LGHNA and CDR2 YSLEER. CDR3: CASSQGSQAANEKLFF. The CDR3 nucleotides read TGCGCCAGCAGCCAAGGATCCCAAGCGGCTAATGAAAAACTGTTTTTT.

This clonotype was recorded many times. V gene TRBV30 combines with J gene TRBJ1-5; possible D gene TRBD1, 5 bases. Looked up from germline, CDR1 is GTSNPN and CDR2 is SVGIG (reference sequence). The CDR3 consists of 13 residues. V was trimmed by 5 bases and J by 1 base, leaving 9 bases between them. CDR3 loop: CAWGRDSNQPQHF. CDR3 sequence (DNA): TGTGCCTGGGGCCGGGACAGCAATCAGCCCCAGCATTTT.

This clonotype was found many times. The chain carries TRBV18 and TRBJ2-3; D may be TRBD2 (5 bases). Per germline, CDR1 KGHSH and CDR2 LQKENI. There are 19 residues in the CDR3. Trimming pared 3 bases from V and 1 base from J, leaving 23 bases between. The CDR3: CASSPMRASYELGTDTQYF. The CDR3 DNA is TGTGCCAGCTCACCGATGCGGGCATCATATGAATTGGGCACAGATACGCAGTATTTT.

This clonotype was observed many times. This chain connects TRBV13 to TRBJ1-5; D might be TRBD1 (5 bases). The length of the CDR3 is 14 residues. Trimming pared 5 bases from V and 1 base from J, leaving 9 bases between. Germline V gives CDR1 PRHDT, CDR2 FYEKMQ (reference sequence). The CDR3 region has the DNA TGTGCCAGCAGCGCAGACAGAAGCAATCAGCCCCAGCATTTT. This codes for CASSADRSNQPQHF. Supplemented by reference TRBV13 and TRBJ1-5, the full variable domain reads AAGVIQSPRHLIKEKRETATLKCYPIPRHDTVYWYQQGPGQDPQFLISFYEKMQSDKGSIPDRFSAQQFSDYHSELNMSSLELGDSALYFCASSADRSNQPQHFGDGTRLSIL.

This clonotype was counted ten times or more. DNA for the CDR3: TGTGCCAGCAGTCACAAACCGGGACTAGCGGGTCACCGGCCAGATACGCAGTATTTT. The encoded protein is CASSHKPGLAGHRPDTQYF. The chain employs TRBV12-3 or TRBV12-4 and TRBJ2-3; 12 nucleotides agree with TRBD2. J lost 4 bases, V lost 5 bases, and 16 bases had no gene match. This CDR3 is 19 amino acids long.

This clonotype has only one observation. A junction end diverges from the germline sequence, so it may reflect a read error. The J gene is TRBJ2-1, the V gene TRBV6-2 or TRBV6-3, with 12 positions matching TRBD2. CDR3 length: 13 residues. From germline, CDR1 is MNHEY and CDR2 SVGEGT. The CDR3 DNA reads TGTGCCAGCGGTTCCAGGACTAGCGGGACCTTGGGCTTC. Its translation is CASGSRTSGTLGF.

This clonotype came up many times. The J gene is TRBJ1-1, the V gene TRBV27; D unclear. Deletions cut 5 bases from V and 4 bases from J, with 8 bases between. CDR3 length: 12 amino acids. Germline V CDR1 and CDR2: MNHEY, SMNVEV (reference sequence). The CDR3: CASSPGFTEAFF. The CDR3 coding sequence is TGTGCCAGCAGTCCTGGGTTCACTGAAGCTTTCTTT.